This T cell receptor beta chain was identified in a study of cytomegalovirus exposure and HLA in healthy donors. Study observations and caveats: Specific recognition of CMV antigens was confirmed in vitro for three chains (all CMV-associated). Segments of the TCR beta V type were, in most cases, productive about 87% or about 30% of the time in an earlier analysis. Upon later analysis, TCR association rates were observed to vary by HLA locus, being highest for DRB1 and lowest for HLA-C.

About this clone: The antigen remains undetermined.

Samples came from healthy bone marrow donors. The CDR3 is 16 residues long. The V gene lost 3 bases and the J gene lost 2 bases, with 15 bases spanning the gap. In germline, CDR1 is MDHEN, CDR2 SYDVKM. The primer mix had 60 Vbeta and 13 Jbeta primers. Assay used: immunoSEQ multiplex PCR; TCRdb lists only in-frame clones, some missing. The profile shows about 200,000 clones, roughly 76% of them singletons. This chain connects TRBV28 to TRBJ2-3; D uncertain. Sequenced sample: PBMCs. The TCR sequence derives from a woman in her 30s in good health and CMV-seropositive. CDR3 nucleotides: TGTGCCAGCAGTTTTCAGAGCGAGAGGCCCACAGATACGCAGTATTTT. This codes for CASSFQSERPTDTQYF.